The T cell receptor (beta chain) under discussion was sequenced for a study of T cell responses to AZD1222 COVID-19 vaccine. General study points: A rise in Spike-specific TCR breadth and depth followed two AZD1222 doses. Spike-wide coverage was observed for vaccine-associated CD4 TCRs, with dominant responses at 160-218 and 743-854.

The data were produced by immunoSEQ multiplex PCR, yet TCRdb's version contains in-frame clones alone and is incomplete. The sample comprises more than 140,000 clones, 70% to 90% of which are singletons, and roughly 3.5% rests with the top ten. As for this clone: The antigen remains unidentified.

This CDR3 contains 14 residues. CDR1 and CDR2 from the germline V gene are MNHNY and SVGAGI (reference sequence). Trimming left V 2 bases short and J 4 bases short, with 10 bases between. The TCR sequence derives from an adult in good health. V and J are TRBV6-6 and TRBJ2-3, with a possible D match to TRBD2 (5 bases). The material sequenced was peripheral blood, taken on day 0 of MenACWY control vaccination. In nucleotides, the CDR3 is TGTGCCAGCAGTTACGTCGGGAACTCAGATACGCAGTATTTT. Protein product: CASSYVGNSDTQYF.